This TCR beta chain is from a study of cytomegalovirus exposure and HLA in healthy donors. The germline V gene encodes CDR1 MNHEY and CDR2 SMNVEV (reference sequence). V dropped 5 bases and J dropped 7 bases, with 11 bases sitting between them. The CDR3 runs to 13 residues. Both 60 Vbeta primers and 13 Jbeta primers went into the PCR. Sequencing used immunoSEQ multiplex PCR; TCRdb keeps in-frame clones, though not all of them. The table lists around 120,000 clones, less than 65% of them singletons. This clonotype originated in a man in his forties in good health and CMV-seropositive. Specimen: PBMCs. The V and J genes are TRBV27 and TRBJ2-2; possibly TRBD1 for D (5 bases). CDR3 nucleotides: TGTGCCAGCAGTCGCCAGGGTGGCGGGGAGCTGTTTTTT. Amino acids: CASSRQGGGELFF.